Sequencing of this TCR beta chain was carried out in a study of T-cell reconstitution after alpha-beta-depleted transplantation in children. This clonotype was found a few times. A library of TCRbeta sequences, prepared with unique molecular identifiers, was generated. TCRdb ran MiXCR on the PCR reads and lists one entry per CDR3 protein. The sample has some 500,000 distinct CDR3 sequences; around a third are singletons. Germline CDR1 reads SEHNR; CDR2 reads FQNEAQ (reference sequence). Trimming left V 6 bases short and J 0 bases short, with 9 bases between. The CDR3 is made up of 15 amino acids. The TCR comes from a human donor who donated a stem cell graft to a child with aplastic anemia. This chain joins TRBV7-9 and TRBJ2-6; D call uncertain. Sequencing was performed on PBMCs from the stem cell graft donor, taken from the stem cell graft. The CDR3 nucleotides read TGTGCCAGCAGTTCCCCTACCTCTGGGGCCAACGTCCTGACTTTC. Protein sequence: CASSSPTSGANVLTF.